The 24 T cell receptor beta chains listed next were all sequenced from one sample in a study of cytotoxic CD8 clonotypes in ibrutinib-treated CLL. The assay was immunoSEQ multiplex PCR, and TCRdb's table has in-frame clones only and misses some. This sample carries about 50,000 clones, roughly three fifths of them seen once, and the ten largest clones take around 30%. Specimen: PBMCs, collected after 24 months of ibrutinib treatment. All receptors derive from a human donor with chronic lymphocytic leukemia.

The chain employs TRBV5-1 and TRBJ2-2, with D possibly matching TRBD1 (6 bases). The CDR3 contains 16 residues. CDR1 and CDR2 (germline): SGHRS, YFSETQ. V was clipped by 3 bases and J by 6 bases, with 18 bases between them. Here the CDR3 DNA reads TGCGCCAGCAGCTCTCCCCACTTAAGGGGGTCCGGGGAGCTGTTTTTT. It codes for CASSSPHLRGSGELFF.

V usage is TRBV6-1 and J usage is TRBJ1-3; D might be TRBD1 (6 bases). V gave up 1 base and J gave up 2 bases, with 12 bases separating them. CDR1 and CDR2 from the germline V gene are MNHNS and SASEGT. The CDR3 loop spans 16 amino acids. CDR3 in DNA: TGTGCCAGCAGTGAAGTTGGAGGGGGAGCTGGAAACACCATATATTTT. The encoded protein is CASSEVGGGAGNTIYF.

This chain joins TRBV27 and TRBJ2-7; D call uncertain. Germline CDR1 and CDR2: MNHEY and SMNVEV (reference sequence). V lost 4 bases and J lost 1, with 11 bases in between. CDR3 length equals 14 residues. CDR3: CASSSLQDSYEQYF. In DNA form, the CDR3 reads TGTGCCAGCAGTTCACTCCAGGATTCCTACGAGCAGTACTTC.

J is TRBJ1-5 and V is TRBV10-2; possibly TRBD1 for D (5 bases). Between the trimmed V and J ends, which lost 4 bases and 7 bases, there was a span of 17 bases. This CDR3 is 15 amino acids long. CDR1 and CDR2 (germline): WSHSY, SAAADI. This CDR3 reads CASSVAAGSGQPQHF. In DNA, the CDR3 is TGCGCCAGCAGTGTGGCTGCAGGATCAGGGCAGCCCCAGCATTTT.

This clone has a handful of counts. The chain uses TRBV10-3 and TRBJ1-1; no clear D. V was pared by 6 bases and J by 1 base, with 12 bases between. This CDR3 has 14 amino acids. Germline V lookup: CDR1 ENHRY, CDR2 SYGVKD. Here the CDR3 reads CAIRNSGGNTEAFF. The CDR3 DNA is TGTGCCATCAGGAACAGCGGTGGGAACACTGAAGCTTTCTTT.

As for this clone: The junction does not match germline at one end; this may be a read error. The CDR3 loop reads CVSSPYREYEQYF. CDR3 bases: TGTGTCAGCTCACCCTACAGGGAGTACGAGCAGTACTTC. The chain joins TRBV18 to TRBJ2-7, with a tentative D call TRBD1 (6 bases). This CDR3 spans 13 amino acids. Germline CDR1 KGHSH, CDR2 LQKENI.

This rearrangement joins TRBV6-5 to TRBJ2-4, with 7 nucleotides matching TRBD2. Germline loops: CDR1 MNHEY, CDR2 SVGAGI. This CDR3 has 12 amino acids. The ends lost 8 bases at V and 9 bases at J; junction bases unmatched: 7. The chain's CDR3 is CASSPGGGIQYF. CDR3 sequence (DNA): TGTGCCAGCTCGCCGGGGGGAGGCATTCAGTACTTC.

V gene TRBV25-1 combines with J gene TRBJ2-3; TRBD1 agrees at 7 bases. This CDR3 contains 14 residues. V gave up 8 bases and J gave up 0 bases; unmatched junction bases: 5. Per germline, CDR1 MGHDK and CDR2 SYGVNS. The CDR3 DNA sequence: TGTGCCAGCTTGGACAGGACTAGCACAGATACGCAGTATTTT. Its protein is CASLDRTSTDTQYF. The whole variable domain, filled in from reference TRBV25-1 and TRBJ2-3, reads EADIYQTPRYLVIGTGKKITLECSQTMGHDKMYWYQQDPGMELHLIHYSYGVNSTEKGDLSSESTVSRIRTEHFPLTLESARPSHTSQYLCASLDRTSTDTQYFGPGTRLTVL.

This clone was counted a single time. The chain is built from TRBV15 and TRBJ2-7; TRBD2 aligns across 7 bases. The CDR3 extends over 14 amino acids. Losses at the gene ends were 2 bases for V and 4 bases for J; bases not matched to a gene: 5. Germline assignment: CDR1 LNHNV and CDR2 YYDKDF (reference sequence). CDR3 sequence: CATSRRRGGYEQYF. The CDR3 DNA reads as TGTGCCACCAGCAGAAGGAGGGGAGGGTACGAGCAGTACTTC.

There are a few counts of this clone. This sequence joins TRBV6-1 and TRBJ1-2; D is ambiguous. Trimming left V 9 bases short and J 4 bases short, with 12 bases between. Germline V gene lookup returns CDR1 MNHNS and CDR2 SASEGT. The CDR3 sequence is 12 residues long. CDR3 residues: CASRWATYGYTF. In nucleotides, the CDR3 is TGTGCCAGTCGGTGGGCGACCTATGGCTACACCTTC.

In its sample, this clone was seen a few times. In DNA form, the CDR3 reads TGTGCCAGCAGCCCAGCACTAGCGGGGGTTCAAGAGACCCAGTACTTC. Protein: CASSPALAGVQETQYF. The genes are TRBV7-9 and TRBJ2-5, with 11 positions matching TRBD2. From germline, CDR1 is SEHNR and CDR2 FQNEAQ (reference sequence). This CDR3 spans 16 amino acids. The trim removed 5 bases at V and 2 bases at J, leaving 7 bases unmatched.

This chain joins TRBV27 and TRBJ1-6; perhaps TRBD1 as D (6 bases). Trimming removed 6 bases from V and 8 bases from J, with 11 bases in between. Germline CDR1 is MNHEY and CDR2 is SMNVEV (reference sequence). The CDR3 contains 13 residues. CDR3 residues: CASRLDSYSPLHF. CDR3 nucleotide sequence: TGTGCCAGCAGGCTGGACAGTTATTCACCCCTCCACTTT.

This clone has only one observation. The rearrangement links TRBV29-1 to TRBJ1-4, with 8 bases fitting TRBD1. CDR1 is SQVTM, CDR2 ANQGSEA, per germline. The CDR3 length is 13 residues. V was pared by 6 bases and J by 8 bases, with 8 bases of the junction left unmatched. The CDR3 reads CSVAQGVREKLFF. CDR3 in DNA: TGCAGCGTCGCACAGGGGGTTAGGGAAAAACTGTTTTTT.

This clone was seen once. The gene calls are TRBV27 and TRBJ2-5; 9 bases are shared with TRBD1. The CDR3 has 15 amino acids. The junction had 10 bases not matched to a gene; V was cut back by 6 bases and J by 5 bases. The germline V gene encodes CDR1 MNHEY and CDR2 SMNVEV (reference sequence). This chain's CDR3 is CASSLGTGFGETQYF. DNA of the CDR3: TGTGCCAGCAGCCTAGGGACAGGGTTTGGGGAGACCCAGTACTTC.

In its sample, this clone is medium-sized (0.01 to 0.1%). This chain connects TRBV25-1 to TRBJ1-5; 8 positions match TRBD1. V was pared by 4 bases and J by 0 bases, with 2 bases of the junction left unmatched. Germline-derived CDR1 and CDR2 are MGHDK and SYGVNS. This CDR3 has 15 amino acids. CDR3 region: CASSGQGISNQPQHF. CDR3 in DNA: TGTGCCAGCAGTGGACAGGGGATTAGCAATCAGCCCCAGCATTTT.

V is TRBV5-6 and J is TRBJ2-3; D gene unclear. This CDR3 region has 13 residues. In germline, CDR1 is SGHDT, CDR2 YYEEEE. Trimming took off 0 bases at V and 7 bases at J, with 9 bases between the two ends. The CDR3 DNA reads TGTGCCAGCAGCTTGGGTGGAGCGAATACGCAGTATTTT. It encodes CASSLGGANTQYF.

This clone was recorded once. The chain couples TRBV13 to TRBJ1-1, with unresolved D. The CDR3 extends over 14 amino acids. V lost 8 bases to trimming and J lost 5 bases, with 18 bases between them. Germline CDR1 PRHDT, CDR2 FYEKMQ (reference sequence). The CDR3 sequence is CASVIGSMRTEAFF. CDR3 DNA: TGTGCCAGCGTAATCGGGTCCATGAGGACTGAAGCTTTCTTT.

V is TRBV6-5 and J is TRBJ1-2, with TRBD1 as a possible D gene (5 bases). Germline V gene sequence: CDR1 MNHEY, CDR2 SVGAGI. The CDR3 sequence is 13 residues long. Deletions cut 0 bases from V and 5 bases from J, with 7 bases between. The chain's CDR3 is CASSYSAGYGYTF. The CDR3 nucleotides read TGTGCCAGCAGTTACTCGGCAGGGTATGGCTACACCTTC.

About this clone: Different DNA sequences within this sample yield the same CDR3. The V call is TRBV7-9, the J call TRBJ1-6; D unresolved. Germline V gene sequence: CDR1 SEHNR, CDR2 FQNEAQ (reference sequence). V was pared by 5 bases and J by 5 bases, with 10 bases between. The CDR3 is 14 amino acids. The CDR3 sequence is CASSLGSNNSPLHF. The CDR3 DNA is TGTGCCAGCAGCCTCGGGTCGAATAATTCACCCCTCCACTTT.

The chain couples TRBV27 to TRBJ2-1; D gene ambiguous. Germline V lookup: CDR1 MNHEY, CDR2 SMNVEV (reference sequence). V lost 7 bases to trimming and J lost 5 bases, with 12 bases between them. This CDR3 comprises 13 residues. Here the CDR3 DNA reads TGTGCCAGCACGGAAAGAGCGAACAATGAGCAGTTCTTC. It yields the protein CASTERANNEQFF.

This rearrangement joins TRBV5-1 to TRBJ1-6; the D gene is possibly TRBD1 (6 bases). Trimming took 4 bases from V and 10 from J, leaving 15 bases between them. Germline V gene lookup returns CDR1 SGHRS and CDR2 YFSETQ. The CDR3 spans 14 residues. Here the CDR3 reads CASSPTPTGSPLHF. The CDR3 coding sequence is TGCGCCAGCAGCCCGACCCCTACAGGGTCACCCCTCCACTTT.

This rearrangement joins TRBV5-1 to TRBJ2-7; D is uncertain. Trimming removed 3 bases at V and 4 bases at J, with 17 bases between. Germline V gene data show CDR1 as SGHRS and CDR2 as YFSETQ. The CDR3 runs to 15 residues. The CDR3 reads CASSSTGSHTYEQYF. In nucleotides, the CDR3 is TGCGCCAGCAGCTCTACCGGCTCACATACTTACGAGCAGTACTTC.

The chain carries TRBV7-8 and TRBJ1-1, with a weak D call TRBD1 (5 bases). The germline V gene encodes CDR1 SGHVS and CDR2 FQNEAQ. Trimming pared 5 bases from V and 4 bases from J, leaving 11 bases between. The CDR3 is 13 amino acids. The CDR3 loop reads CASSPRVITEAFF. DNA of the CDR3: TGTGCCAGCAGCCCCAGGGTTATCACTGAAGCTTTCTTT.

The chain couples TRBV7-9 to TRBJ1-2; the D gene is possibly TRBD1 (5 bases). The CDR3 is 13 residues long. The germline gives CDR1 SEHNR, CDR2 FQNEAQ (reference sequence). With 2 bases removed from V and 7 bases from J, the gap between germline ends came to 11 bases. CDR3 in amino acids: CASSLSRDGGYTF. The CDR3 DNA sequence: TGTGCCAGCAGCTTAAGCAGGGATGGTGGCTACACCTTC.